This T cell receptor beta chain was sequenced during a study of post-analysis software for immune sequencing data. Study-wide background: Secondary progressive, relapsing-remitting and progressive-relapsing multiple sclerosis were among the included disease courses.

The V gene lost 7 bases and the J gene lost 3 bases, with 9 bases spanning the gap. Per the germline V gene, CDR1 is SQVTM and CDR2 is ANQGSEA. This CDR3 spans 12 amino acids. TCR beta libraries were prepared from cDNA with unique molecular identifiers. About 500,000 cDNA molecules came from about 1 to 10 million T cells. TCRdb passed the PCR reads through MiXCR, listing each CDR3 protein once. The table includes some 690,000 distinct CDR3 sequences, roughly 29% detected once. Study results and limitations: There were roughly 5 TRBV segments more frequent in patients than controls, and TRBV5-6, TRBV5-1 and TRBV20-1 were among them.

A remark on this clonotype: What it binds is unknown.

This TCR was sampled from a girl aged 5 to 17 with multiple sclerosis. The sequenced sample was blood. This rearrangement joins TRBV29-1 to TRBJ2-2; unclear D gene. The CDR3 loop is CSADDYTGELFF. CDR3 sequence (DNA): TGCAGCGCAGACGACTACACCGGGGAGCTGTTTTTT.